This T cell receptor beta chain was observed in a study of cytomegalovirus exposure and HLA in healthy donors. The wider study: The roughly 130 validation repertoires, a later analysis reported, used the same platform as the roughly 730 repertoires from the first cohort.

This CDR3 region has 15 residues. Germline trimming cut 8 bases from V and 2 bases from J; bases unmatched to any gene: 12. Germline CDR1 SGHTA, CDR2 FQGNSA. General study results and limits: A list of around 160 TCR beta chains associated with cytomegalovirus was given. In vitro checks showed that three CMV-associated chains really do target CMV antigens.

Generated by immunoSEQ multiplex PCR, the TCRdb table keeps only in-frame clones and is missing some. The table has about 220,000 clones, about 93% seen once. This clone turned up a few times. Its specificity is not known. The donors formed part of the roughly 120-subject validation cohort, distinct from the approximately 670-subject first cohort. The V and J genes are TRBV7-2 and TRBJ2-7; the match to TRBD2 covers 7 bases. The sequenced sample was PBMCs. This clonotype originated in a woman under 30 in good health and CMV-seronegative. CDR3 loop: CASSLFTGRAYEQYF. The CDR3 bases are TGTGCCAGCTCCCTCTTTACGGGGAGGGCCTACGAGCAGTACTTC. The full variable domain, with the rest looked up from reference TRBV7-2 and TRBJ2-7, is GAGVSQSPSNKVTEKGKDVELRCDPISGHTALYWYRQSLGQGLEFLIYFQGNSAPDKSGLPSDRFSAERTGGSVSTLTIQRTQQEDSAVYLCASSLFTGRAYEQYFGPGTRLTVT.